The 25 T cell receptor beta chains listed next were all sequenced from one sample in a study of shared clonotypes between healthy human individuals (dated by TCRdb to 2020 to 2022). Library generation was performed with the immunoSEQ multiplex PCR assay. TCRdb carries this immuneACCESS record with in-frame sequences only. Its versions omit some clonotypes, under half of them owing to an unresolved V gene in the studies checked, with the rest unexplained. A total of more than 2,000,000 clones appear in this sample, over 85% of them only once. Together, the top ten hold 0.39% of the sample. The material sequenced was naive CD4+ T cells from PBMCs. What this sample's cell subset or site label stands for: CD45RA+ positively selected. The receptors were gathered from a young man in good health. Some clones in this sample may be carry-over from other donors' samples.

The chain is built from TRBV6-1 and TRBJ2-2; 7 nucleotides align to TRBD1. This CDR3 region has 15 residues. Germline CDR1 reads MNHNS; CDR2 reads SASEGT. Trimming removed 7 bases from V and 4 bases from J; junction bases left unmatched: 9. The DNA for the CDR3 is TGTGCCAGCACGGGCGAACAGGGGAGCACCGGGGAGCTGTTTTTT. Amino acids: CASTGEQGSTGELFF.

The chain combines TRBV6-5 with TRBJ2-7; possibly TRBD1 for D (6 bases). V gave up 2 bases and J gave up 7 bases, with 18 bases separating them. The length of the CDR3 is 15 residues. Per the germline V gene, CDR1 is MNHEY and CDR2 is SVGAGI. The CDR3 is CASSYLGGRGREQYF. The CDR3, as DNA: TGTGCCAGCAGTTACCTCGGTGGCAGGGGAAGAGAGCAGTACTTC.

The chain carries TRBV27 and TRBJ2-1, with unresolved D. The germline V gene encodes CDR1 MNHEY and CDR2 SMNVEV (reference sequence). V lost 0 bases, J lost 12 bases, and 12 bases lay in between. The CDR3 consists of 13 residues. The CDR3 protein is CASSLSLQYGQFF. In DNA, the CDR3 is TGTGCCAGCAGTTTATCATTGCAGTACGGGCAGTTCTTC.

V usage is TRBV5-6 and J usage is TRBJ2-1; 9 bases agree with TRBD1. After removal of 4 bases from V and 0 bases from J, the junction contained 8 bases not matched to a gene. The germline gives CDR1 SGHDT, CDR2 YYEEEE. The CDR3 is made up of 17 amino acids. The CDR3 nucleotides are TGTGCCAGCAGCCGCGGACAGGGGATTAGCTCCTACAATGAGCAGTTCTTC. Translating gives CASSRGQGISSYNEQFF.

V gene TRBV9 combines with J gene TRBJ2-5, with 7 bases aligning to TRBD1. The germline V gene encodes CDR1 SGDLS and CDR2 YYNGEE. The CDR3 runs to 15 residues. Trimming removed 3 bases from V and 1 base from J; junction bases left unmatched: 6. The CDR3 nucleotides read TGTGCCAGCAGCGCCACAACAGGGGTCCAAGAGACCCAGTACTTC. It is translated as CASSATTGVQETQYF.

Details on this clone: This specimen includes other DNA sequences encoding the same CDR3. The chain employs TRBV18 and TRBJ1-1; D is uncertain. V lost 3 bases, J lost 0 bases, and 5 bases lay in between. Germline V lookup: CDR1 KGHSH, CDR2 LQKENI. The CDR3 has 13 residues. The CDR3 DNA follows: TGTGCCAGCTCACCTAACGTGAACACTGAAGCTTTCTTT. It specifies CASSPNVNTEAFF. Supplemented by reference TRBV18 and TRBJ1-1, the full variable domain reads NAGVMQNPRHLVRRRGQEARLRCSPMKGHSHVYWYRQLPEEGLKFMVYLQKENIIDESGMPKERFSAEFPKEGPSILRIQQVVRGDSAAYFCASSPNVNTEAFFGQGTRLTVV.

CDR3 in amino acids: CASSLGVVGQPQHF. Written as DNA, the CDR3 is TGTGCCAGCAGCTTAGGGGTGGTCGGTCAGCCCCAGCATTTT. The chain employs TRBV11-2 and TRBJ1-5; no definite D call. The V gene's germline CDR1 is SGHAT and CDR2 FQNNGV. Trimming stripped 1 base from V and 6 bases from J, with 10 bases between. The CDR3 is made up of 14 amino acids.

The chain uses TRBV4-2 and TRBJ2-5; possibly TRBD1 or TRBD2 for D (5 bases each). The length of the CDR3 is 16 residues. V gave up 5 bases and J gave up 4 bases, with 20 bases separating them. Germline CDR1 and CDR2: LGHNA and YNFKEQ. This CDR3 reads CASSTHFSRAGETQYF. In nucleotides, the CDR3 is TGTGCCAGCAGCACTCACTTTTCCAGGGCGGGAGAGACCCAGTACTTC.

The chain recombines TRBV11-2 with TRBJ1-5; 11 bases map to TRBD1. The germline gives CDR1 SGHAT, CDR2 FQNNGV. There are 16 residues in the CDR3. Losses at the gene ends were 1 base for V and 6 bases for J; bases not matched to a gene: 5. CDR3 coding DNA: TGTGCCAGCAGCTTAGCCGCCGGGACAGGGGGTCAGCCCCAGCATTTT. Amino acid sequence: CASSLAAGTGGQPQHF.

The chain is built from TRBV6-5 and TRBJ2-1, with D possibly matching TRBD2 (6 bases). The V gene lost 6 bases and the J gene lost 6 bases, with 15 bases spanning the gap. The CDR3 is made up of 14 amino acids. The germline V gene has CDR1 MNHEY and CDR2 SVGAGI. For the CDR3, the DNA is TGTGCCAGCAGGGGAGGCCGGAAGATCAATGAGCAGTTCTTC. This translates into CASRGGRKINEQFF.

The gene calls are TRBV5-1 and TRBJ2-2, with D perhaps assigned TRBD1 or TRBD2 (6 bases each). Per the germline V gene, CDR1 is SGHRS and CDR2 is YFSETQ. The CDR3 has 17 amino acids. Trimming cost V 3 bases and J 4 bases, with 19 bases left between them. The CDR3 protein is CASSSWGRDPSTGELFF. The CDR3 coding sequence is TGCGCCAGCAGCTCTTGGGGGCGGGACCCCTCCACCGGGGAGCTGTTTTTT. The whole variable domain, remainder taken from reference TRBV5-1 and TRBJ2-2, is KAGVTQTPRYLIKTRGQQVTLSCSPISGHRSVSWYQQTPGQGLQFLFEYFSETQRNKGNFPGRFSGRQFSNSRSEMNVSTLELGDSALYLCASSSWGRDPSTGELFFGEGSRLTVL.

The J gene is TRBJ1-4, the V gene TRBV6-5; 10 bases fit TRBD1. J lost 5 bases, V lost 2 bases, and 5 bases had no gene match. The CDR3 extends over 16 amino acids. In germline, CDR1 is MNHEY, CDR2 SVGAGI. DNA of the CDR3: TGTGCCAGCAGTTACCGTGACAGGGGGCTGAATGAAAAACTGTTTTTT. It codes for CASSYRDRGLNEKLFF.

This clone has a single count. In DNA, the CDR3 is TGTGCCAGCAGCTTGTATCGAAGAAGCGAGCAGTACTTC. Its protein product is CASSLYRRSEQYF. This sequence joins TRBV5-6 and TRBJ2-7; D is unclear. V lost 1 base to trimming and J lost 6 bases, with 11 bases between them. Germline values: CDR1 SGHDT, CDR2 YYEEEE. The CDR3 totals 13 residues.

The genes are TRBV28 and TRBJ2-1; D could derive from TRBD1 or TRBD2 (5 bases each). CDR1 and CDR2 from the germline V gene are MDHEN and SYDVKM. The V end was cut by 5 bases, the J end by 6 bases, with 11 bases between. The CDR3 length is 13 residues. CDR3 loop: CASSPRGGNEQFF. The CDR3 coding sequence is TGTGCCAGCAGTCCCCGGGGCGGCAATGAGCAGTTCTTC.

This clone showed up just once. The chain links TRBV6-5 to TRBJ2-7; D is possibly TRBD2 (6 bases). The germline V gene has CDR1 MNHEY and CDR2 SVGAGI. The CDR3 contains 15 residues. With 5 bases removed from V and 3 bases from J, the gap between germline ends came to 17 bases. The CDR3 protein is CASSGRHAFGYEQYF. DNA of the CDR3: TGTGCCAGCAGTGGGAGGCACGCATTTGGCTACGAGCAGTACTTC.

This rearrangement joins TRBV5-1 to TRBJ2-1; perhaps TRBD2 as D (6 bases). CDR3 size: 16 residues. The germline CDR1 and CDR2 sequences are SGHRS and YFSETQ. Trimming stripped 0 bases from V and 0 bases from J, with 10 bases between. The CDR3, as DNA: TGCGCCAGCAGCTTGGCGGAGGGAAGCTCCTACAATGAGCAGTTCTTC. Its translation is CASSLAEGSSYNEQFF.

This clone has only a few counts. This chain joins TRBV2 and TRBJ1-1, with D hard to call. Trimming stripped 7 bases from V and 6 bases from J, with 15 bases between. Germline loops: CDR1 SNHLY, CDR2 FYNNEI. This CDR3 spans 13 amino acids. CDR3 protein: CASTTESGAEAFF. The CDR3 nucleotides read TGTGCCAGCACAACTGAATCCGGGGCTGAAGCTTTCTTT.

The V and J genes are TRBV18 and TRBJ2-5; no clear D. This CDR3 is 14 amino acids long. Germline V lookup: CDR1 KGHSH, CDR2 LQKENI. Trimming took off 6 bases at V and 1 base at J, with 12 bases between the two ends. The CDR3 loop is CASSDTRVQETQYF. CDR3 in DNA: TGTGCCAGCTCGGATACGAGAGTCCAAGAGACCCAGTACTTC. Filled out from reference TRBV18 and TRBJ2-5, the complete variable domain reads NAGVMQNPRHLVRRRGQEARLRCSPMKGHSHVYWYRQLPEEGLKFMVYLQKENIIDESGMPKERFSAEFPKEGPSILRIQQVVRGDSAAYFCASSDTRVQETQYFGPGTRLLVL.

The rearrangement uses TRBV7-9 and TRBJ2-7; D gene ambiguous. The V and J ends lost 0 bases and 7 bases respectively, with 10 bases between them. The CDR3 runs to 13 residues. Germline lookup yields CDR1 SEHNR and CDR2 FQNEAQ (reference sequence). The CDR3 here is CASSLADQAEQYF. In nucleotides, the CDR3 is TGTGCCAGCAGCTTAGCGGACCAGGCTGAGCAGTACTTC.

This chain connects TRBV4-2 to TRBJ1-1; D possibly corresponds to TRBD1 (5 bases). Between the trimmed V and J ends, which lost 1 base and 1 base, there was a span of 13 bases. The CDR3 runs 16 residues. The germline V gene has CDR1 LGHNA and CDR2 YNFKEQ. Here the CDR3 DNA reads TGTGCCAGCAGCCAAGCTTGGGGCAGCCAGAACACTGAAGCTTTCTTT. Amino acids: CASSQAWGSQNTEAFF.

A word on this clone: Other DNA sequences in this sample translate to the same CDR3. The V gene is TRBV15, the J gene TRBJ2-7; TRBD2 is a possible D gene (6 bases). V lost 0 bases, J lost 2 bases, and 8 bases lay in between. In germline, CDR1 is LNHNV, CDR2 YYDKDF (reference sequence). This CDR3 comprises 14 residues. The chain's CDR3 is CATSRDAGTYEQYF. For the CDR3, the DNA is TGTGCCACCAGCAGAGATGCGGGGACCTACGAGCAGTACTTC.

The chain uses TRBV4-1 and TRBJ2-1; 11 positions agree with TRBD2. CDR1 is MGHRA, CDR2 YSYEKL, per germline. The ends lost 0 bases at V and 5 bases at J; junction bases unmatched: 6. CDR3 length: 17 residues. CDR3 bases: TGCGCCAGCAGCCAAGATGAACTAGCGGGAGCTGACAATGAGCAGTTCTTC. Translating it yields CASSQDELAGADNEQFF.

The count of this clone is one. The V call is TRBV6-1, the J call TRBJ1-2; weak D call: TRBD1 (5 bases). The CDR3 length is 14 residues. The V end lost 1 base, the J end lost 6 bases, and 12 bases lay between the germline ends. CDR1 is MNHNS, CDR2 SASEGT, per germline. The DNA for the CDR3 is TGTGCCAGCAGTGAAGTGCGGGGGAGAGATGGCTACACCTTC. Protein: CASSEVRGRDGYTF.

CDR3 region: CASMGIYTEAFF. The CDR3 nucleotides read TGTGCCAGCATGGGGATTTACACTGAAGCTTTCTTT. This chain joins TRBV11-1 and TRBJ1-1; D gene unclear. The CDR3 has 12 amino acids. Per the germline V gene, CDR1 is SGHAT and CDR2 is FQDESV (reference sequence). V was pared by 7 bases and J by 3 bases, with 9 bases between.

The chain combines TRBV28 with TRBJ2-7, with TRBD1 matching over 7 bases. V lost 4 bases and J lost 3; bases outside the gene matches: 9. Germline V lookup: CDR1 MDHEN, CDR2 SYDVKM. The CDR3 has 15 residues. The CDR3 nucleotides are TGTGCCAGCAGTTCCTCCAGACAGGGCATCTACGAGCAGTACTTC. Translating gives CASSSSRQGIYEQYF.